This is a list of T cell receptor beta chains from one sample in a study of T cell responses to AZD1222 COVID-19 vaccine. This table comes from immunoSEQ multiplex PCR, and its TCRdb copy is limited to in-frame clones, with some not included. The table has 84,000 or so clones, about 90% seen once; the top ten hold approximately 1.5%. Specimen: peripheral blood, collected on day 0 of AZD1222 vaccination. The source of these receptors is an adult in good health. Each CDR3 is given with its conserved first and last residue. Each record gives: D gene, J gene, CDR3 length, clone size, V gene, CDR3 DNA, CDR3 protein. The D gene is left open where the match is weak. Size is stated for part of the rows, as once, few or many counts, or as a class when the clone is expanded.

>NA|TRBJ1-6|15|NA|TRBV14
TGTGCCAGCAGCCAAGAATATGCGGGTAATTCACCCCTCCACTTT
CASSQEYAGNSPLHF
>TRBD2|TRBJ2-3|16|NA|TRBV7-3
TGTGCCAGCAGCGCCCAAATAGCGGGATCGGGAGATACGCAGTATTTT
CASSAQIAGSGDTQYF
>TRBD2|TRBJ2-1|14|NA|TRBV29-1
TGCAGCGTCCCGGGACTAACGGGTGTCAATGAGCAGTTCTTC
CSVPGLTGVNEQFF
>TRBD2|TRBJ2-1|16|NA|TRBV11-2
TGTGCCAGCAGCTTAGAGCTCGGGAGGACCTACAATGAGCAGTTCTTC
CASSLELGRTYNEQFF
>NA|TRBJ1-1|13|NA|TRBV6-1
TGTGCCAGCAGTGATGGGCGGAACACTGAAGCTTTCTTT
CASSDGRNTEAFF
>TRBD1|TRBJ1-1|14|NA|TRBV30
TGTGCCTGGGTAGGGGGGACAGCCTACACTGAAGCTTTCTTT
CAWVGGTAYTEAFF
>TRBD1|TRBJ1-1|15|NA|TRBV5-1
TGCGCCAGCAGCGGGACTCAGGGGGCGCTTTCTGCGGCTTTCTTT
CASSGTQGALSAAFF
>NA|TRBJ2-1|15|NA|TRBV6-2/TRBV6-3
TGTGCCAGCAGTTACGCAGGTAGGGGGGGCAATGAGCAGTTCTTC
CASSYAGRGGNEQFF
>NA|TRBJ2-2|14|NA|TRBV7-3
TGTGCCAGCGGGAGGGGGAGAGACACCGGGGAGCTGTTTTTT
CASGRGRDTGELFF
>TRBD1|TRBJ1-4|16|NA|TRBV27
TGTGCCAGCAGTTGGGACAGTATACCAACTAATGAAAAACTGTTTTTT
CASSWDSIPTNEKLFF
>TRBD2|TRBJ2-1|15|NA|TRBV19
TGTGCCAGTAGCCCGTGGGGGACTAGGGCGAGTGAGCAGTTCTTC
CASSPWGTRASEQFF
>NA|TRBJ1-1|13|NA|TRBV30
TGTGCCTGGGGACAGCTAATGGACACTGAAGCTTTCTTT
CAWGQLMDTEAFF
>NA|TRBJ2-7|13|few|TRBV9
TGTGCCAGCAGCACCCACAGCTCCTACGAGCAGTACTTC
CASSTHSSYEQYF
>NA|TRBJ1-1|13|NA|TRBV5-1
TGCGCCAGCAGCTTGAGGGCGAACACTGAAGCTTTCTTT
CASSLRANTEAFF
>TRBD1|TRBJ1-6|15|NA|TRBV14
TGTGCCAGCAGCCAAGGTTGGACAGGGGGTTCACCCCTCCACTTT
CASSQGWTGGSPLHF
>TRBD1|TRBJ2-2|18|NA|TRBV18
TGTGCCAGCTCACTTCCTTCCCCGGGACAGGGGAACACCGGGGAGCTGTTTTTT
CASSLPSPGQGNTGELFF
>NA|TRBJ2-3|13|NA|TRBV7-2
TGTGCCAGCAGCTTAGAAATGATAGATACGCAGTATTTT
CASSLEMIDTQYF
>NA|TRBJ1-2|15|NA|TRBV14
TGTGCCAGCAGCCAAGATTTGGGGGGTGTCTATGGCTACACCTTC
CASSQDLGGVYGYTF
>NA|TRBJ2-3|15|NA|TRBV19
TGTGCCAGTAGTATCTCGGGGAAGAGCACAGATACGCAGTATTTT
CASSISGKSTDTQYF
>TRBD2|TRBJ2-1|14|NA|TRBV25-1
TGTGCCAGCAGTCCCCTAGCGGACTACAATGAGCAGTTCTTC
CASSPLADYNEQFF
>NA|TRBJ2-1|16|NA|TRBV27
TGTGCCAGCACACCGCTGGGGGCGGGCAGTTCCAATGAGCAGTTCTTC
CASTPLGAGSSNEQFF
>TRBD2|TRBJ2-3|18|NA|TRBV7-8
TGTGCCAGCAGCGATAGACCTATGCAGGTTGGACTAGCGGGAAATGGAGCCTTT
CASSDRPMQVGLAGNGAF
>TRBD2|TRBJ2-3|17|NA|TRBV4-2
TGTGCCAGCAGCCATTCCCCGGGACTAGCGGGAGGAGATACGCAGTATTTT
CASSHSPGLAGGDTQYF
>NA|TRBJ1-1|14|once|TRBV30
TGTGCCTGGAGCCTCGGACTAATGAACACTGAAGCTTTCTTT
CAWSLGLMNTEAFF
>NA|TRBJ1-5|15|NA|TRBV6-5
TGTGCCAGCAGTTACTCCGAGCGTCTTTTTCAGCCCCAGCATTTT
CASSYSERLFQPQHF
>NA|TRBJ2-4|17|NA|TRBV7-9
TGTGCCAGCAGCTTAGCCGTTCATTCTATAGCCAAAAACATTCAGTACTTC
CASSLAVHSIAKNIQYF
>NA|TRBJ2-3|14|NA|TRBV11-1
TGTGCCAGCAATAGGGCGGGGAACACAGATACGCAGTATTTT
CASNRAGNTDTQYF
>TRBD1|TRBJ2-7|15|once|TRBV11-2
TGTGCCAGCAGCTCACCGGGACAGGGGAGTCACGAGCAGTACTTC
CASSSPGQGSHEQYF
>NA|TRBJ1-2|13|NA|TRBV2
TGTGCCAGCAGTGCGGCGGACAGAAGCTTAGTCACCTTC
CASSAADRSLVTF
>TRBD1|TRBJ1-6|17|NA|TRBV25-1
TGTGCCAGCAGGGCCGACAGGGAGGTCACCTATAATTCACCCCTCCACTTT
CASRADREVTYNSPLHF
>NA|TRBJ1-5|15|NA|TRBV21-1
TGTGCCAGCAGAATAAAAGGGGCAGGGGCTCAGCCCCAGCATTTT
CASRIKGAGAQPQHF
>NA|TRBJ2-7|16|NA|TRBV6-2/TRBV6-3
TGTGCCAGCAGTTCCCCGGACCAGGAGACCCTCTACGAGCAGTACTTC
CASSSPDQETLYEQYF
>TRBD1|TRBJ2-4|17|NA|TRBV3-1/TRBV3-2
TGTGCCAGCAGCACCAGACAGGGGGCGCTCGCCAAAAACATTCAGTACTTC
CASSTRQGALAKNIQYF